This T cell receptor beta chain was identified in a study of blood T cell repertoires in COVID-19. Study-wide context: T cells, B-cell-depleted T cells, or PBMCs provided the cDNA or gDNA that served as material.

Grouping used clinical history reported by participants in a survey and questionnaire. Only in-frame clones appear in the TCRdb table, and some are missing; sequencing was by immunoSEQ multiplex PCR. Of nearly 300,000 clones detected, roughly 86% appear once; the ten largest clones hold 2.5% to 3.5%. The CDR3 spans 11 residues. Germline lookup yields CDR1 SGHVS and CDR2 FQNEAQ. Trimming took off 5 bases at V and 9 bases at J, with 8 bases between the two ends. The TCR comes from a woman aged 50 to 65 who had been exposed to COVID-19. The specimen sequenced was PBMCs or T cells enriched from blood (not recorded which). This chain connects TRBV7-8 to TRBJ2-1; D not certain. In DNA, the CDR3 is TGTGCCAGCAGCCCCAAGAGTGAGCAGTTCTTC. Translating it yields CASSPKSEQFF.